The 8 T cell receptor beta chains listed next were all sequenced from one sample in a study of cytotoxic CD8 clonotypes in ibrutinib-treated CLL (dated by TCRdb to about 2021). Libraries were prepared through the immunoSEQ multiplex PCR assay. As stored in TCRdb, this immuneACCESS dataset retains in-frame rearrangements with V and J assigned. A fraction of the clones does not appear; measured against another copy, unresolved V genes explain less than half of the discrepancy, and the remainder lacks a known reason. Recorded for this sample are approximately 100,000 clones; 70% to 80% of them occurred a single time. Together, the top ten hold 32% of the sample. Explained via the paper, the time point label denotes: about 11 months on ibrutinib. The starting material was PBMCs, obtained after 12 months of ibrutinib treatment. The receptors derive from a human donor with chronic lymphocytic leukemia.

This chain joins TRBV5-5 and TRBJ2-1, with 10 nucleotides matching TRBD1. Trimming cost V 4 bases and J 2 bases; bases outside gene matches: 3. The CDR3 spans 15 residues. The V gene's germline CDR1 is SGHKS and CDR2 YYEKEE (reference sequence). CDR3 region: CASSRTGGAYNEQFF. Written as DNA, the CDR3 is TGTGCCAGCAGCAGGACAGGGGGGGCCTACAATGAGCAGTTCTTC.

This clone was observed once. The chain is built from TRBV18 and TRBJ2-2, with D uncertain. V shed 2 bases and J shed 4 bases, with 5 bases lying between them. The CDR3 loop spans 13 amino acids. CDR1 is KGHSH and CDR2 is LQKENI in the germline V gene. This CDR3 is CASSPSTTGELFF. As DNA, the CDR3 is TGTGCCAGCTCACCAAGCACCACCGGGGAGCTGTTTTTT.

This chain uses TRBV9 with TRBJ2-7; the D gene is possibly TRBD1 (6 bases). Trimming took off 4 bases at V and 2 bases at J, with 13 bases between the two ends. Germline CDR1 and CDR2: SGDLS and YYNGEE. The CDR3 is made up of 14 amino acids. This CDR3 reads CASSPTGMTYEQYF. The CDR3 nucleotides read TGTGCCAGCAGCCCGACAGGAATGACCTACGAGCAGTACTTC.

The V and J genes are TRBV7-9 and TRBJ2-3; D is perhaps TRBD1 (6 bases). The CDR3 extends over 16 amino acids. V lost 4 bases and J 0 bases, leaving 14 bases between the germline ends. Germline V gives CDR1 SEHNR, CDR2 FQNEAQ (reference sequence). The CDR3 spells CASSSGTKASTDTQYF. The CDR3 region has the DNA TGTGCCAGCAGCTCCGGGACAAAGGCCAGCACAGATACGCAGTATTTT.

The chain is built from TRBV19 and TRBJ2-7; D is uncertain. Looked up from germline, CDR1 is LNHDA and CDR2 is SQIVND (reference sequence). With 5 bases removed from V and 4 bases from J, the gap between germline ends came to 12 bases. CDR3 length: 13 amino acids. CDR3 amino acids: CASSFSLLYEQYF. CDR3 sequence (DNA): TGTGCCAGTAGTTTTTCTCTATTGTACGAGCAGTACTTC.

The genes are TRBV28 and TRBJ1-1; D is uncertain. Trimming pared 7 bases from V and 5 bases from J, leaving 11 bases between. The CDR3 covers 12 residues. From germline, CDR1 is MDHEN and CDR2 SYDVKM. CDR3 residues: CASNGERTEAFF. CDR3 nucleotide sequence: TGTGCCAGCAATGGGGAACGGACTGAAGCTTTCTTT.

The rearrangement joins TRBV5-1 to TRBJ1-1; D gene unclear. V was clipped by 0 bases and J by 2 bases, with 8 bases between them. From germline, CDR1 is SGHRS and CDR2 YFSETQ. The CDR3 spans 14 residues. The CDR3 reads CASSLEQPNTEAFF. The DNA of the CDR3 is TGCGCCAGCAGCTTGGAACAACCCAACACTGAAGCTTTCTTT. The entire variable domain, with the rest obtained from reference TRBV5-1 and TRBJ1-1, is as follows: KAGVTQTPRYLIKTRGQQVTLSCSPISGHRSVSWYQQTPGQGLQFLFEYFSETQRNKGNFPGRFSGRQFSNSRSEMNVSTLELGDSALYLCASSLEQPNTEAFFGQGTRLTVV.

This sequence joins TRBV12-5 and TRBJ1-1; D remains unclear. Germline loops: CDR1 LGHNT, CDR2 FRNRAP. CDR3 size: 13 residues. V was shortened by 6 bases and J by 1 base, with 9 bases between the two germline ends. CDR3 DNA: TGTGCTAGTGGCGCCGACAAGAACACTGAAGCTTTCTTT. Translation: CASGADKNTEAFF. The whole variable domain, filled in from reference TRBV12-5 and TRBJ1-1, reads DARVTQTPRHKVTEMGQEVTMRCQPILGHNTVFWYRQTMMQGLELLAYFRNRAPLDDSGMPKDRFSAEMPDATLATLKIQPSEPRDSAVYFCASGADKNTEAFFGQGTRLTVV.